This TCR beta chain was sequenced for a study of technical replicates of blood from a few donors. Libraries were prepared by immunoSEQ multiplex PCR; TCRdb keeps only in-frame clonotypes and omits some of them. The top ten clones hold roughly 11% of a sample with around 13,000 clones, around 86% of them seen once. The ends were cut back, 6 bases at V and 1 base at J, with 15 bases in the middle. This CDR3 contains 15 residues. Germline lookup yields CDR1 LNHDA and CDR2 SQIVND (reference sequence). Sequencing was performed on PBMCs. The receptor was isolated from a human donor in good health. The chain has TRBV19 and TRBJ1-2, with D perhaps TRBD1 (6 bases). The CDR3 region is CASRFPNRDNYGYTF. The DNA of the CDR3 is TGTGCCAGTAGATTCCCCAACAGGGATAACTATGGCTACACCTTC.